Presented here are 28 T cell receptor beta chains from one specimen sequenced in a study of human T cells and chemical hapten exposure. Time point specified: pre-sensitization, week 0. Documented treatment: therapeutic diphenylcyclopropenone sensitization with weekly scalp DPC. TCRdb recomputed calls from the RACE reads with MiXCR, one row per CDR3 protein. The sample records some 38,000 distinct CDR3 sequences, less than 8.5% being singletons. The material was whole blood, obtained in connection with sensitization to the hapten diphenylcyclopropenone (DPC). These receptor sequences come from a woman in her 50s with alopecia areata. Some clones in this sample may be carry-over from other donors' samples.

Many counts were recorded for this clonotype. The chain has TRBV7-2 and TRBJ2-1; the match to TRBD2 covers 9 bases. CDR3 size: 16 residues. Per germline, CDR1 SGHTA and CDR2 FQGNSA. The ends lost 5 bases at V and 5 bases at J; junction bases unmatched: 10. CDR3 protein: CASSPQASGTHNEQFF. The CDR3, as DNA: TGTGCCAGCAGCCCTCAGGCTAGCGGGACCCACAATGAGCAGTTCTTC.

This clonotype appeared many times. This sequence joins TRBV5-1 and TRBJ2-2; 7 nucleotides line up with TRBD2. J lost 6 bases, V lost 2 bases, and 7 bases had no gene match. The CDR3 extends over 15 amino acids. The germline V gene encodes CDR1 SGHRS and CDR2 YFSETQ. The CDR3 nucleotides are TGCGCCAGCAGCTTCAGCGGGATAAACCCCGGGGAGCTGTTTTTT. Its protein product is CASSFSGINPGELFF.

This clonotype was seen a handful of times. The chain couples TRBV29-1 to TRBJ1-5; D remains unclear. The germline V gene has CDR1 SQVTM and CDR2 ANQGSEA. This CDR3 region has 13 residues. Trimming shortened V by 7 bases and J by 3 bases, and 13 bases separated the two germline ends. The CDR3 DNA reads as TGCAGCGGGTGGGGATGGAACAATCAGCCCCAGCATTTT. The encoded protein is CSGWGWNNQPQHF.

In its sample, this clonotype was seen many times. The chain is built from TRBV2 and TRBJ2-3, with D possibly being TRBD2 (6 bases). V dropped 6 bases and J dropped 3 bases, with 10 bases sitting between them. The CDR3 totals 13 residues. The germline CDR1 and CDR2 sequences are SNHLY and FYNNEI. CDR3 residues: CASRRDFTDTQYF. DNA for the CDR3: TGTGCCAGCAGGAGGGACTTTACAGATACGCAGTATTTT.

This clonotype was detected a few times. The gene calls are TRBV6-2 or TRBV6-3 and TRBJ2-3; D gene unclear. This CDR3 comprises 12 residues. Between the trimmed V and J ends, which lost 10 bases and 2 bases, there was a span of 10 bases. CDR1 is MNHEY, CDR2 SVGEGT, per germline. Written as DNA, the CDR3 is TGTGCCACCTCTCCCTCCACAGATACGCAGTATTTT. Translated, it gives CATSPSTDTQYF.

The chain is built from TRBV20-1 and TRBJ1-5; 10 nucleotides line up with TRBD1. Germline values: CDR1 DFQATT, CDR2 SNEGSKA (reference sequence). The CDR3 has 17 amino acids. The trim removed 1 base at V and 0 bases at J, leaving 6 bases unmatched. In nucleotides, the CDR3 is TGCAGTGCTAGAGTCGGGACAGGGGCGGGTAGCAATCAGCCCCAGCATTTT. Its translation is CSARVGTGAGSNQPQHF.

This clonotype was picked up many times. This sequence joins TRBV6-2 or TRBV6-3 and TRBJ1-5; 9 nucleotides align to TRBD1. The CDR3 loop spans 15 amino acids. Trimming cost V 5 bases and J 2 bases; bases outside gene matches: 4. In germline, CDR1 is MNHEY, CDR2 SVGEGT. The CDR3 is CASSRRDRGNQPQHF. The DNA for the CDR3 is TGTGCCAGCAGTCGTAGGGACAGGGGCAATCAGCCCCAGCATTTT.

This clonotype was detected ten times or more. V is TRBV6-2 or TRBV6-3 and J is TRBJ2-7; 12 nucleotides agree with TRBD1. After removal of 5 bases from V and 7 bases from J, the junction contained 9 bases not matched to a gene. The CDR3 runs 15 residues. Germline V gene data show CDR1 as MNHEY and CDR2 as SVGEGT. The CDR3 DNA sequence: TGTGCCAGCAGTCCAATGGGACAGGGGGCCGGGGAGCAGTACTTC. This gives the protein CASSPMGQGAGEQYF.

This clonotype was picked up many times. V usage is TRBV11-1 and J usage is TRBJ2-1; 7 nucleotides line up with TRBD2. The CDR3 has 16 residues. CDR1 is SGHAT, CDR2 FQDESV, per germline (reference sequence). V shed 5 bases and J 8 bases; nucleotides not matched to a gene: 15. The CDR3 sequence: CASSVRLAAPEDEQFF. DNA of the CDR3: TGTGCCAGCAGCGTCCGCCTAGCGGCCCCCGAGGATGAGCAGTTCTTC.

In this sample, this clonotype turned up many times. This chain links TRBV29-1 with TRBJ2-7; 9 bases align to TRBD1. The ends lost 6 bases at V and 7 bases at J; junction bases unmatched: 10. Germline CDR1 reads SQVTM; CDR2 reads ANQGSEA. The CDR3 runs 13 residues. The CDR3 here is CSVRRTGDGEQYF. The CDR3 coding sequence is TGCAGCGTCCGCAGGACAGGGGATGGAGAGCAGTACTTC.

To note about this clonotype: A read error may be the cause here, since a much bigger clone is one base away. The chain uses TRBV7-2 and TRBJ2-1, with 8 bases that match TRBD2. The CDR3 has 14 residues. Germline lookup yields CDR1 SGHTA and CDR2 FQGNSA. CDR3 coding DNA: TGTGCCAGCAGCTCGGCCGGGACTAGAAATGAGCAGATCTTC. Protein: CASSSAGTRNEQIF.

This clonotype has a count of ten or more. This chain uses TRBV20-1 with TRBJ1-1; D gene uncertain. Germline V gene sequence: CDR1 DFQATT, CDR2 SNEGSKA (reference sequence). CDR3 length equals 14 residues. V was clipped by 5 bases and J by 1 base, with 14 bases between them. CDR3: CSAWSLDGNTEAFF. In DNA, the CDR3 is TGCAGTGCTTGGTCCCTGGACGGGAACACTGAAGCTTTCTTT.

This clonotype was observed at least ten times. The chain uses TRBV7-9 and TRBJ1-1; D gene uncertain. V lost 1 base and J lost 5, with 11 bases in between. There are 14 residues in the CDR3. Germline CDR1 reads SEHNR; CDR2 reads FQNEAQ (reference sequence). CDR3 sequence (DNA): TGTGCCAGCAGCTTAGGTACACGCTCGACTGAAGCTTTCTTT. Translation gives CASSLGTRSTEAFF. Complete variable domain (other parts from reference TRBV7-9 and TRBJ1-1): DTGVSQNPRHKITKRGQNVTFRCDPISEHNRLYWYRQTLGQGPEFLTYFQNEAQLEKSRLLSDRFSAERPKGSFSTLEIQRTEQGDSAMYLCASSLGTRSTEAFFGQGTRLTVV.

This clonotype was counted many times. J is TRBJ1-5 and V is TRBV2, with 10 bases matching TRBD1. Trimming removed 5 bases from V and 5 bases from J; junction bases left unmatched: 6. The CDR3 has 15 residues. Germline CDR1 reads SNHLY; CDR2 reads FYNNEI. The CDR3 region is CASSTTGGAYQPQHF. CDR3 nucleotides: TGTGCCAGCAGTACGACAGGGGGCGCTTATCAGCCCCAGCATTTT.

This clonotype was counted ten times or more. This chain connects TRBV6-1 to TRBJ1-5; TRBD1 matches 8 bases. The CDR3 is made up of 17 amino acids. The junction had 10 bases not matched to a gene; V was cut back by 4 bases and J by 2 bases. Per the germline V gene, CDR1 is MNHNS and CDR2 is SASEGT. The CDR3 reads CASSGKGTGGGNQPQHF. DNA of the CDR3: TGTGCCAGCAGTGGGAAGGGAACAGGGGGTGGCAATCAGCCCCAGCATTTT.

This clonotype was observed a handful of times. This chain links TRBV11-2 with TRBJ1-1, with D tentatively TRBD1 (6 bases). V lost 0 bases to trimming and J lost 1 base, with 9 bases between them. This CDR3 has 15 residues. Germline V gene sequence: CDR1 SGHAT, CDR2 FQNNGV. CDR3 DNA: TGTGCCAGCAGCTTAGAACGGGGGCGGAACACTGAAGCTTTCTTT. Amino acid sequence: CASSLERGRNTEAFF.

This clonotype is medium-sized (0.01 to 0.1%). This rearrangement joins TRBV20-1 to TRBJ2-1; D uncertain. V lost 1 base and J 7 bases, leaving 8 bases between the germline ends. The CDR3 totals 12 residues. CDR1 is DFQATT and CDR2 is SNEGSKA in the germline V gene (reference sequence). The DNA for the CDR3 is TGCAGTGCTAGAGGCTCTTTAAATGAGCAGTTCTTC. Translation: CSARGSLNEQFF.

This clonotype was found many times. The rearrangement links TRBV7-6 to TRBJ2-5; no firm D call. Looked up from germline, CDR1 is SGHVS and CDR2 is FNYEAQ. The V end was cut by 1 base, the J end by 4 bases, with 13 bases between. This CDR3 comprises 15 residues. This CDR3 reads CASSLEAVSRETQYF. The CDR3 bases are TGTGCCAGCAGCTTAGAGGCAGTATCTCGAGAGACCCAGTACTTC.

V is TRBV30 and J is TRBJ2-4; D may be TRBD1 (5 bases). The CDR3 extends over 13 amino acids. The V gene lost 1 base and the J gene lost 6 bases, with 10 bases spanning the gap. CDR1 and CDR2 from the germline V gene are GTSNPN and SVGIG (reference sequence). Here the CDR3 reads CAWSGSQGNIQYF. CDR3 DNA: TGTGCCTGGAGTGGGAGCCAGGGAAACATTCAGTACTTC.

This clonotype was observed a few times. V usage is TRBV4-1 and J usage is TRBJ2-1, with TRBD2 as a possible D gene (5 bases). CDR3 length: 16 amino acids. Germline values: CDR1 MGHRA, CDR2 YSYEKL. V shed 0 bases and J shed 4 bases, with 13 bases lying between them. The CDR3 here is CASSQDSDSQYNEQFF. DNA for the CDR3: TGCGCCAGCAGCCAAGACTCGGACTCCCAATACAATGAGCAGTTCTTC.

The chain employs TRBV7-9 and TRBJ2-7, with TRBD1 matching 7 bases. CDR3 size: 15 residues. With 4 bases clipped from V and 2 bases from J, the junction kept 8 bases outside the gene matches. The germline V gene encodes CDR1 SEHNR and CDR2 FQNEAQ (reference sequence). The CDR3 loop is CASSSAGQATYEQYF. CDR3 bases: TGTGCCAGCAGCTCCGCCGGACAGGCAACCTACGAGCAGTACTTC.

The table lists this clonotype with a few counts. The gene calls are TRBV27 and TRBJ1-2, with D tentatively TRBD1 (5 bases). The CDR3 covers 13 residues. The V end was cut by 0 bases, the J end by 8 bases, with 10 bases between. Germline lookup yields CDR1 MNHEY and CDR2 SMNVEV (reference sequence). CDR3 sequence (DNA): TGTGCCAGCAGTTTATCCGGGACCGGAGGCTACACCTTC. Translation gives CASSLSGTGGYTF.

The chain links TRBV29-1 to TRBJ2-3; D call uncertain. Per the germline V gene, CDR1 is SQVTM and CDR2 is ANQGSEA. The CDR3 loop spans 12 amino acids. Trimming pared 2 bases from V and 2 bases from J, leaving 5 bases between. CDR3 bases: TGCAGCGTTGAAAGCCCCACAGATACGCAGTATTTT. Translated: CSVESPTDTQYF.

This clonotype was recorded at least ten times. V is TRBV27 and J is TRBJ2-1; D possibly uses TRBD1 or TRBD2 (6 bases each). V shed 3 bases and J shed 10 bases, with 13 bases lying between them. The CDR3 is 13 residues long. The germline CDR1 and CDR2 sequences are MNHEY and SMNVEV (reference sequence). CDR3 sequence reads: CASSFLTGREQFF. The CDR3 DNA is TGTGCCAGCAGTTTCCTCACAGGGAGGGAGCAGTTCTTC.

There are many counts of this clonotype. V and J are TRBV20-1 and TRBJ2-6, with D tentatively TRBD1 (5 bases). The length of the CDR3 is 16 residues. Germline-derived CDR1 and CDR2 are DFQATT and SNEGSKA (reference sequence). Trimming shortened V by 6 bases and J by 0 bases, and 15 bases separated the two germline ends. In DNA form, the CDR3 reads TGCAGTGCCAAGACCCCGACAGACTCTGGGGCCAACGTCCTGACTTTC. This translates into CSAKTPTDSGANVLTF.

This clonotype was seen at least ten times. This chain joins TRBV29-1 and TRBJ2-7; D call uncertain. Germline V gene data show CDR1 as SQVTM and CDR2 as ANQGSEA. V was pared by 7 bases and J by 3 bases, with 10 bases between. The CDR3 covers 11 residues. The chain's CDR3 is CSASLSYEQYF. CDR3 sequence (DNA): TGCAGCGCCTCGTTGAGCTACGAGCAGTACTTC.

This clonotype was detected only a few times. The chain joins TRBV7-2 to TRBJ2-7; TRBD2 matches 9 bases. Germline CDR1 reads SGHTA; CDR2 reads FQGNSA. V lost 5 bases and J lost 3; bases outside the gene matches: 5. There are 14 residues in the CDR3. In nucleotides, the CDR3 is TGTGCCAGCAGCCAAATAGCGGGAGACTACGAGCAGTACTTC. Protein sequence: CASSQIAGDYEQYF.

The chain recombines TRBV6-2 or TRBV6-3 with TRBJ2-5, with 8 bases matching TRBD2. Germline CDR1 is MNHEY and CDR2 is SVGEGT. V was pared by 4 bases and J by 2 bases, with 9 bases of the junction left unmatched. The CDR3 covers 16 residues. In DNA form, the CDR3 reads TGTGCCAGCAGTTTGGGTAGCGGGGCCATTCAAGAGACCCAGTACTTC. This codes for CASSLGSGAIQETQYF.